What follows are 11 T cell receptor beta chains derived from one specimen sequenced in a study of Ad26.COV2.S vaccination and SARS-CoV-2 variants (dated by TCRdb to 2020 to 2022). What the treatment or condition label conveys for this sample: around 19 received Ad26.COV2.S at low or high dose, single or two shots; 5 received placebo; per-sample allocation not given. Repertoires of vaccine and placebo recipients were sequenced from samples taken on day 63 after the first injection. Receptors were amplified or captured by the immunoSEQ multiplex PCR assay. What TCRdb holds here is the immuneACCESS table cut down to in-frame rearrangements. Part of the clones is not present; checked against another copy, under half of the missing clones reflect an unresolved V gene, and the others are unexplained. The sample has about 350,000 clones on record, approximately 81% of them singletons. Of the sample, 3% to 4% is held by the ten largest clones.

Sequencing used peripheral blood, obtained in a trial of Ad26.COV2.S vaccine versus placebo. Receptor source: a person between 18 and 60 years old who received the Ad26.COV2.S COVID-19 vaccine or a placebo.

This chain links TRBV4-1 with TRBJ2-5; 8 bases match TRBD1. The CDR3 covers 15 residues. Per the germline V gene, CDR1 is MGHRA and CDR2 is YSYEKL. V shed 2 bases and J 4 bases; nucleotides not matched to a gene: 6. In DNA, the CDR3 is TGCGCCAGCAGCCAAAGGACAGGGCTAGGAGAGACCCAGTACTTC. Translated, it gives CASSQRTGLGETQYF.

V gene TRBV5-3 combines with J gene TRBJ1-2; TRBD1 might be the D (6 bases). TRBV5-3 is an ORF, with its function uncertain. This CDR3 is 13 amino acids long. Trimming pared 1 base from V and 4 bases from J, leaving 8 bases between. In nucleotides, the CDR3 is TGTGCCAGAAGCTTGCCCAGGGGCTATGGCTACACCTTC. This gives the protein CARSLPRGYGYTF.

V gene TRBV2 combines with J gene TRBJ2-1; no clear D gene. The CDR3 is made up of 12 amino acids. Germline CDR1 and CDR2: SNHLY and FYNNEI. The V and J ends lost 8 bases and 4 bases respectively, with 9 bases between them. The CDR3 spells CASGYRYNEQFF. CDR3 nucleotides: TGTGCCAGCGGGTATAGGTACAATGAGCAGTTCTTC.

This rearrangement joins TRBV7-9 to TRBJ2-7, with D possibly called TRBD1 or TRBD2 (5 bases each). There are 9 residues in the CDR3. Germline V gene lookup returns CDR1 SEHNR and CDR2 FQNEAQ (reference sequence). The CDR3 loop is CRGPYEQYF. CDR3 sequence (DNA): TGTAGGGGACCCTACGAGCAGTACTTC.

Note on this clone: This clone may be a read error of a much larger clone one base away. The chain has TRBV27 and TRBJ1-1; tentatively, D is TRBD1 (5 bases). Germline V CDR1 and CDR2: MNHEY, SMNVEV (reference sequence). V shed 2 bases and J shed 4 bases, with 8 bases lying between them. This CDR3 spans 13 amino acids. The CDR3 bases are TGTGCCAGCAGTTTAGCGGGGGGCACTGAAGCTTTCTTT. Protein: CASSLAGGTEAFF.

The chain uses TRBV4-3 and TRBJ2-5; D possibly matches TRBD1 or TRBD2 (5 bases each). The germline V and J ends were trimmed by 0 bases and 1 base, with 9 bases remaining between them. The V gene's germline CDR1 is LGHNA and CDR2 YSLEER. This CDR3 spans 15 amino acids. The CDR3 coding sequence is TGCGCCAGCAGCCAAGAATACGGGGCCCAAGAGACCCAGTACTTC. It specifies CASSQEYGAQETQYF.

The chain carries TRBV4-3 and TRBJ1-1; the D is unclear. CDR3 size: 14 residues. Germline V gives CDR1 LGHNA, CDR2 YSLEER. V lost 0 bases, J lost 11 bases, and 16 bases lay in between. CDR3 loop: CASSQEWGSYAAFF. The CDR3 coding sequence is TGCGCCAGCAGCCAAGAGTGGGGAAGTTATGCGGCTTTCTTT.

The chain couples TRBV5-8 to TRBJ1-5; D unclear. The CDR3 is 15 residues long. V shed 0 bases and J shed 8 bases, with 15 bases lying between them. Germline V lookup: CDR1 SGHTS, CDR2 YDEGEE. CDR3: CASSLGNPTGEPQHF. The CDR3 coding sequence is TGTGCCAGCAGCTTGGGAAACCCCACTGGGGAGCCCCAGCATTTT.

For the CDR3, the DNA is TGTGCCAGCAGTGGGGGAATCGGAACTACGAGCGGGGAGCTGTTTTTT. Its protein is CASSGGIGTTSGELFF. The chain recombines TRBV25-1 with TRBJ2-2; D is undetermined. V lost 4 bases to trimming and J lost 7 bases, with 19 bases between them. CDR1 is MGHDK and CDR2 is SYGVNS in the germline V gene. The CDR3 runs 16 residues.

About this clone itself: Other DNA sequences from this sample encode an identical CDR3 as well. The V gene is TRBV5-1, the J gene TRBJ2-1, with D perhaps matching TRBD1 or TRBD2 (5 bases each). Trimming shortened V by 0 bases and J by 2 bases, and 6 bases separated the two germline ends. The CDR3 contains 14 residues. From germline, CDR1 is SGHRS and CDR2 YFSETQ. CDR3 coding DNA: TGCGCCAGCAGCTTGGAGGGACCCTACAATGAGCAGTTCTTC. Its translation: CASSLEGPYNEQFF.

V gene TRBV5-1 combines with J gene TRBJ1-2, with TRBD1 identical over 9 bases. Germline V gene lookup returns CDR1 SGHRS and CDR2 YFSETQ. CDR3 size: 17 residues. The junction had 16 bases not matched to a gene; V was cut back by 4 bases and J by 6 bases. The CDR3 protein is CASSQGQGGGNYNGYTF. CDR3 nucleotide sequence: TGCGCCAGCAGCCAGGGACAGGGTGGTGGGAACTATAATGGCTACACCTTC.